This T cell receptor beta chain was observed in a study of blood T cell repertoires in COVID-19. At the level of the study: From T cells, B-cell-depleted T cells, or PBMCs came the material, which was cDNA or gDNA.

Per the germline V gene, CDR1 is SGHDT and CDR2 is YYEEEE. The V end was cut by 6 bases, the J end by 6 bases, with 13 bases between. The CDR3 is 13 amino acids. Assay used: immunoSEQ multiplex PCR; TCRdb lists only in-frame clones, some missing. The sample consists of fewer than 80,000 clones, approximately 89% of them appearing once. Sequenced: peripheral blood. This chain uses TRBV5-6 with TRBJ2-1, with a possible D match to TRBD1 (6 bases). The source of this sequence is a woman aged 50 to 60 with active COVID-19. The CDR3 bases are TGTGCCAGCACAGGGGAAGGTGCCAATGAGCAGTTCTTC. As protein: CASTGEGANEQFF.